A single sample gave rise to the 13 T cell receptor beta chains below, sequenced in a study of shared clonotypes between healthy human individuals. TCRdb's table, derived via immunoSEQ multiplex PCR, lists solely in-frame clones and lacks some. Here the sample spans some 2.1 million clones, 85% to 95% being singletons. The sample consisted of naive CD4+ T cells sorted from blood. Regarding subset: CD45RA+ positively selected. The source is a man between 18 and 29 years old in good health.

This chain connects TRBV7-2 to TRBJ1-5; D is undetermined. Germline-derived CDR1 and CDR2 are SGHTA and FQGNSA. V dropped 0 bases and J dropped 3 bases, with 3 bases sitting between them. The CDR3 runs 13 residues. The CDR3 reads CASSLAINQPQHF. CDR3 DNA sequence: TGTGCCAGCAGCTTAGCCATCAATCAGCCCCAGCATTTT.

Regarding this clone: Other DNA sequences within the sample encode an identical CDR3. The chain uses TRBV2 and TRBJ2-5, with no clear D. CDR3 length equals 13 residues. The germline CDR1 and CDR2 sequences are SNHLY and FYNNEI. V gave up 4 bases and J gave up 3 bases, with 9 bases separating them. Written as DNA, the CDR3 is TGTGCCAGCAGTGGAGACGGAAAAGAGACCCAGTACTTC. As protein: CASSGDGKETQYF.

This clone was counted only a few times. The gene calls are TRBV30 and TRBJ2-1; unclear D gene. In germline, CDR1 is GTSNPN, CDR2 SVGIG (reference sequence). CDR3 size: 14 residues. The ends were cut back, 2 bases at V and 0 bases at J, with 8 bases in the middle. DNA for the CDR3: TGTGCCTGGAGTACGGGTGCCTCCTACAATGAGCAGTTCTTC. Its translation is CAWSTGASYNEQFF.

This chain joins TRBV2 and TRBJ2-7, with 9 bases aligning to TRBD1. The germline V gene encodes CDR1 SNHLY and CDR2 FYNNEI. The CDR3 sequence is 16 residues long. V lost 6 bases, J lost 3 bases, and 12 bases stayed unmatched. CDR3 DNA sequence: TGTGCCAGCAGGCAACCCGGGACAGGGCTGTTCTACGAGCAGTACTTC. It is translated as CASRQPGTGLFYEQYF.

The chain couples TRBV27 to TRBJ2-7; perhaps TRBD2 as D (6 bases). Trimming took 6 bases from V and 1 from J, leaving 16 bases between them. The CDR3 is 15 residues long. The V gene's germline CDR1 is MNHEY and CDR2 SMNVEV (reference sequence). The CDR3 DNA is TGTGCCAGCAGACCTATACCGGGACTGTCCTACGAGCAGTACTTC. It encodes CASRPIPGLSYEQYF.

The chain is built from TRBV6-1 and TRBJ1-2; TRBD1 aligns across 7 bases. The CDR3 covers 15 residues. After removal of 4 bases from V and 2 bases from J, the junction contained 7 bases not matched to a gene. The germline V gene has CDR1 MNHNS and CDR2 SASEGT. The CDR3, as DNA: TGTGCCAGCAGTGCCGGGGGAGGGGGCAACTATGGCTACACCTTC. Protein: CASSAGGGGNYGYTF.

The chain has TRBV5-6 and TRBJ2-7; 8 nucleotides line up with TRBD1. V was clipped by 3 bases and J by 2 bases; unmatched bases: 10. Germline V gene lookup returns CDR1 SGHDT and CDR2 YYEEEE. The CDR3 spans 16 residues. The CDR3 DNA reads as TGTGCCAGCAGCTCTGAGGGTTGGACAGGGCCCTACGAGCAGTACTTC. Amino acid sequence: CASSSEGWTGPYEQYF.

This CDR3 is CASSQGQGAEDTQYF. As DNA, the CDR3 is TGCGCCAGCAGCCAAGGACAGGGGGCCGAAGATACGCAGTATTTT. This sequence joins TRBV4-3 and TRBJ2-3; TRBD1 aligns across 10 bases. Germline V gives CDR1 LGHNA, CDR2 YSLEER. This CDR3 is 15 amino acids long. Germline trimming cut 1 base from V and 5 bases from J; bases unmatched to any gene: 3.

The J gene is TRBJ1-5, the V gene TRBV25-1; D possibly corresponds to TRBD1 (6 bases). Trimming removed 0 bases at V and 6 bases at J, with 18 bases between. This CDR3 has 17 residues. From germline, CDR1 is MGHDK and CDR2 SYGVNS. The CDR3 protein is CASSEYRSGEARQPQHF. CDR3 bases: TGTGCCAGCAGTGAATATCGGTCAGGGGAAGCGCGTCAGCCCCAGCATTTT.

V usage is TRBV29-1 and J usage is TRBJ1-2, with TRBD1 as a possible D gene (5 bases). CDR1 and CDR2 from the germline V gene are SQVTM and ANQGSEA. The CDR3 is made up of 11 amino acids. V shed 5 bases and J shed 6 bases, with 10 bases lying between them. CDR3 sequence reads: CSVRGYDGYTF. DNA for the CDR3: TGCAGCGTTAGGGGATACGATGGCTACACCTTC.

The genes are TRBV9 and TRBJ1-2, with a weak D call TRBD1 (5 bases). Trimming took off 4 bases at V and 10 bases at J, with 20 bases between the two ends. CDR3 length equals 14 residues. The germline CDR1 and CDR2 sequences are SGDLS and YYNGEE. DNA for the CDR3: TGTGCCAGCAGCATGATACCGGGATTACAGGCCTACACCTTC. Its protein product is CASSMIPGLQAYTF.

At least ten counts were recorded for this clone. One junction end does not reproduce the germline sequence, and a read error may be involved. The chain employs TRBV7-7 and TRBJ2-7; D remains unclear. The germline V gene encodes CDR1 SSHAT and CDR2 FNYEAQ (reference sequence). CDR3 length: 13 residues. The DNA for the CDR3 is TGTGCTAGCAGCTCCTCCCCGACCTACGAGCAGTACTTC. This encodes CASSSSPTYEQYF.

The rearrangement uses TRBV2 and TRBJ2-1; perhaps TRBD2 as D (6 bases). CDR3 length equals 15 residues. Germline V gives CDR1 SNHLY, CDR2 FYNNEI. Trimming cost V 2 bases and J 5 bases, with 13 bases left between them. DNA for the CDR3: TGTGCCAGCAGTGAACGGGCTAGCGTACACAATGAGCAGTTCTTC. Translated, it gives CASSERASVHNEQFF.